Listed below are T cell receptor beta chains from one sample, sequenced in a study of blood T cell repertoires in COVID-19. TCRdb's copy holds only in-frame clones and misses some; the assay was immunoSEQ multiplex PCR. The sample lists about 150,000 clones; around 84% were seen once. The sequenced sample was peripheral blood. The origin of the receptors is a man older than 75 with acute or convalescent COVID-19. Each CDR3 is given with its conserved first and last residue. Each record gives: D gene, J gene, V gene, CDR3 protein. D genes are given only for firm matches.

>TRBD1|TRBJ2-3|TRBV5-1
CASSLEPGQATDTQYF
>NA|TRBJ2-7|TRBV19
CASSIFEGSEQYF
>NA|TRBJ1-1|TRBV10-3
CAISVASLNTEAFF
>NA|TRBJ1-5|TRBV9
CASSVAPNAPNQPQHF
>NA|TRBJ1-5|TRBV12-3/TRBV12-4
CASSLDFQPQHF
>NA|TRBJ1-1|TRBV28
CASSLRTRVTEAFF
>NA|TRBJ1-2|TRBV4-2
CASSQESSGIYGYTF
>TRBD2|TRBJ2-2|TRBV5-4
CASSLPSGGPTGELFF
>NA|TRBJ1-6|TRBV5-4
CASSRQGISNSPLHF
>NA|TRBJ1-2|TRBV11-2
CASSSPPGHFSNYGYTF
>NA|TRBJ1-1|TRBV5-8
CASSLGGDAFF
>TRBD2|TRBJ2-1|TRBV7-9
CASSLASGGNNEQFF
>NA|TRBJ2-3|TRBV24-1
CATSDFGAQGGSDTQYF
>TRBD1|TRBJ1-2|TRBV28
CASLQLSTGRGYTF
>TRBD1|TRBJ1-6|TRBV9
CASSVEAGQGASYNSPLHF